The 14 T cell receptor beta chains below all came from one sample that was sequenced in a study of cytomegalovirus exposure and HLA in healthy donors. Use of 60 Vbeta and 13 Jbeta primers characterized the PCR. Generated by immunoSEQ multiplex PCR, the TCRdb table keeps only in-frame clones and is missing some. The table records some 98,000 clones, under 85% of them present only once. Input material: PBMCs. The receptors were sampled from a man aged 40-49 years in good health and CMV-seronegative.

V gene TRBV5-4 combines with J gene TRBJ1-4; 11 bases match TRBD1. J was trimmed by 6 bases and V by 5 bases; bases with no gene match: 9. Germline CDR1 SGHNT, CDR2 YYREEE (reference sequence). This CDR3 has 16 amino acids. CDR3 region: CASSLGMGQGDEKLFF. CDR3 coding DNA: TGTGCCAGCAGTCTGGGGATGGGACAGGGGGATGAAAAACTGTTTTTT. Full variable domain (missing parts from reference TRBV5-4 and TRBJ1-4): ETGVTQSPTHLIKTRGQQVTLRCSSQSGHNTVSWYQQALGQGPQFIFQYYREEENGRGNFPPRFSGLQFPNYSSELNVNALELDDSALYLCASSLGMGQGDEKLFFGSGTQLSVL.

This chain joins TRBV6-5 and TRBJ1-6; 8 bases fit TRBD1. V lost 5 bases to trimming and J lost 10 bases; unmatched junction nucleotides: 10. Germline V lookup: CDR1 MNHEY, CDR2 SVGAGI. This CDR3 comprises 15 residues. The DNA for the CDR3 is TGTGCCAGCAGTACCCTGGACAGGGAAGGGTCACCCCTCCACTTT. Protein: CASSTLDREGSPLHF.

V and J are TRBV7-2 and TRBJ1-1, with a tentative D call TRBD1 (5 bases). The CDR3 has 14 amino acids. Trimming stripped 6 bases from V and 2 bases from J, with 13 bases between. Germline CDR1 reads SGHTA; CDR2 reads FQGNSA. The CDR3 here is CASRTGTLNTEAFF. The CDR3 bases are TGTGCCAGCAGGACCGGGACTCTAAACACTGAAGCTTTCTTT.

This rearrangement joins TRBV5-1 to TRBJ1-3; 8 positions match TRBD1. V trimming: 2 bases; J trimming: 4 bases; junction bases outside the gene matches: 5. The CDR3 sequence is 15 residues long. Looked up from germline, CDR1 is SGHRS and CDR2 is YFSETQ. In nucleotides, the CDR3 is TGCGCCAGCAGCTTTGGACAGGGAGGAGGAAACACCATATATTTT. Translation gives CASSFGQGGGNTIYF.

This clone has a handful of counts. The CDR3 DNA reads TGTGCCAGCAGCCAAGAGGAGAGAGGAAATCAGCCCCAGCATTTT. Its translation is CASSQEERGNQPQHF. The V and J genes are TRBV4-2 and TRBJ1-5; D gene unclear. Trimming removed 0 bases from V and 4 bases from J, with 10 bases in between. This CDR3 spans 15 amino acids. The V gene's germline CDR1 is LGHNA and CDR2 YNFKEQ.

The V call is TRBV2, the J call TRBJ2-3; 10 bases map to TRBD2. CDR1 is SNHLY, CDR2 FYNNEI, per germline. The CDR3 runs 16 residues. Unmatched junction bases numbered 6, after V lost 2 bases and J lost 4 bases. CDR3 sequence (DNA): TGTGCCAGCAGTGAACTATGGACTAGCGGTGCAGATACGCAGTATTTT. It translates to CASSELWTSGADTQYF.

The chain employs TRBV5-1 and TRBJ2-5; 15 nucleotides match TRBD2. V lost 6 bases, J lost 9 bases, and 18 bases stayed unmatched. Germline V gene sequence: CDR1 SGHRS, CDR2 YFSETQ. The length of the CDR3 is 18 residues. The CDR3 sequence is CASTTQGLAGGPGFPQYF. CDR3 DNA sequence: TGCGCCAGCACCACGCAAGGACTAGCGGGGGGGCCAGGATTTCCCCAGTACTTC.

The chain has TRBV14 and TRBJ2-1; no definite D call. The CDR3 runs to 15 residues. The ends were cut back, 0 bases at V and 3 bases at J, with 9 bases in the middle. Germline loops: CDR1 SGHDN, CDR2 FVKESK. In DNA, the CDR3 is TGTGCCAGCAGCCAAGATGCAGTTATCTACAATGAGCAGTTCTTC. Translation: CASSQDAVIYNEQFF.

The J gene is TRBJ2-7, the V gene TRBV6-6, with a tentative D call TRBD1 (6 bases). Trimming shortened V by 2 bases and J by 2 bases, and 13 bases separated the two germline ends. CDR3 length equals 15 residues. Germline V gene data show CDR1 as MNHNY and CDR2 as SVGAGI (reference sequence). The chain's CDR3 is CASSYPRTETYEQYF. As DNA, the CDR3 is TGTGCCAGCAGTTACCCCCGGACAGAAACCTACGAGCAGTACTTC.

The chain combines TRBV5-1 with TRBJ2-3; TRBD1 matches at 7 bases. This CDR3 region has 14 residues. V was pared by 4 bases and J by 4 bases, with 6 bases of the junction left unmatched. From germline, CDR1 is SGHRS and CDR2 YFSETQ. CDR3 nucleotide sequence: TGCGCCAGCAGCCCGGGACAGTCTGCAGATACGCAGTATTTT. Translation gives CASSPGQSADTQYF.

The CDR3 is CASSPESAGGFGQFF. CDR3 sequence (DNA): TGCGCCAGCAGTCCGGAGTCGGCGGGAGGATTCGGGCAGTTCTTC. The rearrangement joins TRBV5-1 to TRBJ2-1; 8 bases fit TRBD2. J gave up 12 bases and V 5 bases, and 16 bases lay outside the gene matches. The CDR3 sequence is 15 residues long. Germline CDR1 and CDR2: SGHRS and YFSETQ.

This clone is a singleton in its sample. The conserved phenylalanine or tryptophan normally closing the CDR3 is absent here, so this likely arose from a read error. This chain joins TRBV4-2 and TRBJ2-7; possibly TRBD1 for D (5 bases). The CDR3 loop spans 15 amino acids. The germline gives CDR1 LGHNA, CDR2 YNFKEQ. V was shortened by 0 bases and J by 4 bases, with 13 bases between the two germline ends. For the CDR3, the DNA is TGTGCCAGCAGCCAAGAATTCCAACAGGCGTACGAGCAGTACCTC. Its protein is CASSQEFQQAYEQYL.

This chain uses TRBV6-4 with TRBJ2-2, with 10 bases fitting TRBD2. The CDR3 spans 16 residues. V shed 6 bases and J 0 bases; nucleotides not matched to a gene: 4. Germline V CDR1 and CDR2: MRHNA, SNTAGT. DNA for the CDR3: TGTGCCAGCAGCCCTAGCGGGGGAGCGAACACCGGGGAGCTGTTTTTT. It specifies CASSPSGGANTGELFF.

The rearrangement uses TRBV5-1 and TRBJ2-2; perhaps TRBD2 as D (5 bases). Trimming took off 2 bases at V and 0 bases at J, with 11 bases between the two ends. The germline V gene has CDR1 SGHRS and CDR2 YFSETQ. This CDR3 is built from 16 residues. CDR3 loop: CASSLTRGSNTGELFF. For the CDR3, the DNA is TGCGCCAGCAGCTTAACACGCGGGTCGAACACCGGGGAGCTGTTTTTT.